One and the same sample provided the 8 T cell receptor beta chains below, sequenced in a study of blood T cell repertoires in COVID-19. Only in-frame clones appear in the TCRdb table, and some are missing; sequencing was by immunoSEQ multiplex PCR. The sample comprises roughly 68,000 clones, roughly 82% of which are singletons, and around 15% rests with the top ten. The sample consisted of peripheral blood. Source of these receptors: a man at least 80 years old with active COVID-19.

CDR3 bases: TGTGCCAGCAGTCGACAGGGGGCAGGAAATTCACCCCTCCACTTT. Translation gives CASSRQGAGNSPLHF. This chain uses TRBV27 with TRBJ1-6, with TRBD1 identical over 10 bases. The CDR3 sequence is 15 residues long. After removal of 5 bases from V and 7 bases from J, the junction contained 5 bases not matched to a gene. Germline lookup yields CDR1 MNHEY and CDR2 SMNVEV (reference sequence).

V is TRBV4-2 and J is TRBJ1-1, with 9 bases fitting TRBD1. The CDR3 totals 16 residues. The germline CDR1 and CDR2 sequences are LGHNA and YNFKEQ. The junction had 6 bases not matched to a gene; V was cut back by 0 bases and J by 4 bases. DNA for the CDR3: TGTGCCAGCAGCCAAGAACGGACAGGGGAAGGCACTGAAGCTTTCTTT. This translates into CASSQERTGEGTEAFF.

This rearrangement joins TRBV4-3 to TRBJ1-2; 7 nucleotides line up with TRBD1. The CDR3 is 15 amino acids. J gave up 4 bases and V 4 bases, and 9 bases lay outside the gene matches. CDR1 and CDR2 (germline): LGHNA, YSLEER. The CDR3 sequence: CASSLHEGAGYGYTF. The DNA for the CDR3 is TGCGCCAGCAGCCTTCACGAGGGGGCTGGCTATGGCTACACCTTC.

The rearrangement links TRBV6-5 to TRBJ1-2; D gene ambiguous. The CDR3 covers 13 residues. Germline V CDR1 and CDR2: MNHEY, SVGAGI. V was trimmed by 7 bases and J by 2 bases, leaving 11 bases between them. The CDR3 DNA sequence: TGTGCCAGCAAGACTTCCGTGAACTATGGCTACACCTTC. This codes for CASKTSVNYGYTF.

V and J are TRBV5-8 and TRBJ1-5; 7 nucleotides line up with TRBD1. Germline values: CDR1 SGHTS, CDR2 YDEGEE. The CDR3 has 15 residues. With V trimmed by 2 bases and J by 3 bases, 5 bases remained unmatched. The CDR3 DNA reads as TGTGCCAGCAGCTTAGGCAGGGGGACCAATCAGCCCCAGCATTTT. Its translation: CASSLGRGTNQPQHF.

The chain employs TRBV7-2 and TRBJ2-5; D perhaps matches TRBD2 (5 bases). Germline V gene lookup returns CDR1 SGHTA and CDR2 FQGNSA. V was clipped by 3 bases and J by 5 bases, with 19 bases between them. This CDR3 is 16 amino acids long. The CDR3: CASSLSLGLPGETQYF. The DNA of the CDR3 is TGTGCCAGCAGCTTGTCCCTCGGACTCCCCGGGGAGACCCAGTACTTC.

This chain uses TRBV24-1 with TRBJ1-2; TRBD1 matches at 7 bases. The CDR3 covers 13 residues. The V gene's germline CDR1 is KGHDR and CDR2 SFDVKD. V lost 10 bases and J lost 3; bases outside the gene matches: 7. This chain's CDR3 is CATQGGADYGYTF. The CDR3 DNA sequence: TGTGCCACTCAAGGGGGCGCGGACTATGGCTACACCTTC.

About this clone: The same CDR3 arises from other DNA sequences in this sample as well. V gene TRBV4-3 combines with J gene TRBJ2-1; D is uncertain. V dropped 0 bases and J dropped 6 bases, with 9 bases sitting between them. Germline V gives CDR1 LGHNA, CDR2 YSLEER. The CDR3 has 14 amino acids. DNA for the CDR3: TGCGCCAGCAGCCAAGATTTGTCGGGCAATGAGCAGTTCTTC. As protein: CASSQDLSGNEQFF.